The sequence of this TCR beta chain was determined in a study of long-term antiretroviral therapy in people with HIV. Study-level information: Earliest sampling preceded the 2015 immediate-ART recommendation by about a decade.

With survey level as its setting, the immunoSEQ assay was v3.0. Sequencing set out to capture roughly 40,000-55,000 T-cell genomes per sample. Profiled with immunoSEQ multiplex PCR; TCRdb holds only in-frame clones, not every one. The table includes some 24,000 clones, approximately 90% detected once. Notes on this clone: Its target is unknown.

CDR3 length: 15 amino acids. Germline-derived CDR1 and CDR2 are MNHEY and SMNVEV (reference sequence). Trimming removed 2 bases from V and 6 bases from J; junction bases left unmatched: 2. Cryopreserved PBMC numbered about 1-10 million per sample before DNA extraction. Notes on the study in general: Clones with expansion before ART led the repertoire at all time points.

The chain carries TRBV27 and TRBJ2-1, with TRBD2 matching 12 bases. This TCR was recovered from a man in his forties or fifties with HIV. Sequencing used unsorted PBMCs, obtained 1.8 years before starting antiretroviral therapy. Written as DNA, the CDR3 is TGTGCCAGCAGTTTAGGACTAGCGGGAATCAATGAGCAGTTCTTC. It specifies CASSLGLAGINEQFF.